This TCR beta chain was retrieved from a study of cytomegalovirus exposure and HLA in healthy donors (dated by TCRdb to 2016 to 2017). Some background on the complete study: An earlier analysis of some 620 of the donors reported about 260 Gb of sequence data and around 100 million unique TCR beta sequences obtained from about 180 million T cells. Among about 390 genotyped donors of the cohort, an average of about 240,000 unique TCR beta nucleotide sequences were sequenced per donor, around a sixth of them non-productive. Roughly 300 gigabases of sequencing data and 70 million to 100 million unique TCR sequences made up an early release that covered nearly 650 HLA-typed donors. The aim of the study was to test whether cataloging public T cell receptors could identify signatures of past pathogen exposure. An earlier analysis of 500 to 650 of the donors applied high-throughput TCR beta sequencing to assess whether each TCR beta V gene segment acted as functional or pseudogenic. A later analysis re-analyzed previously published TCR beta repertoires from approximately 670 donors and added high-resolution HLA genotyping to study TCR occurrence patterns. Of the approximately 400 genotyped donors, 81% fell in the genetic ancestry cluster associated with self-reported Caucasian donors. The number of donors typed differed by locus, with roughly 629-640 for A, B, C, DRB1 and DQB1, approximately 500 for DQA1, about 610 for DPA1, and some 470 for DPB1. A later genetic analysis took genome-wide SNP genotypes for about 65% of the 666 donors and used that subset as a discovery cohort. HLA typing included class I and class II loci at four-digit resolution. All discovery cohort repertoires had been generated using a single sequencing platform. Along with the roughly 710-subject first cohort, a separate validation cohort of some 130 different subjects was used. To predict cytomegalovirus infection status, the study brought together high-throughput TCR immunosequencing, statistical association of individual TCRs with disease status, and machine learning. The later analysis used no new phenotypic data to find candidate immune exposures, relying instead on TCR beta sequences and their occurrence across donors. Using immunosequencing, the study profiled T cell repertoires from approximately 700 subjects and related those repertoires to cytomegalovirus serostatus. Donor age, sex, ethnicity and CMV serostatus were compiled together with the repertoire data. Five DR-DQ haplotypes were treated as single units for association and clustering because of strong linkage in the cohort. What the study reported, not specific to this receptor: When HLA alleles, especially DR and DQ, strongly co-occurred, TCR associations were difficult to assign to individual alleles. In a later analysis, the rate of TCR association differed among HLA loci, with DRB1 alleles having the most associated TCRs and HLA-C alleles having the fewest. Correlated functional status among segregating V segments might reflect linkage disequilibrium, but an unknown experimental factor could not be ruled out. A later analysis reported that several top co-occurrence clusters appeared linked to parvovirus B19, influenza, CMV and Epstein-Barr virus. An earlier analysis of roughly 570 of the donors showed that most TCR beta V segments appeared in productive rearrangements either about 87% or about 30% of the time, which broadly matched IMGT annotations. Compared with the approximately 600-donor mean, donors in an Asian-associated ancestry cluster had fewer N-insertions in productive TCRs, according to a later genetic analysis. Compared with equally common non-associated chains, HLA-associated TCR beta chains in a later analysis were more clonally expanded and had lower generation probabilities. The earlier analysis of nearly 600 of the donors excluded over 15 rarely observed V segments, including chromosome 9 orphons, because counts were too low. Across donors, most TCR sequences were observed very rarely, whereas some public TCRs were present in many individuals. The classifier was reported to diagnose cytomegalovirus status with high specificity and sensitivity in both the original cohort and the validation cohort. Immune exposure information for the cohort was limited to CMV serostatus. The cohort was sequenced for TCR beta chains only, and without alpha or paired-chain data the features that could be detected were limited. The study listed 164 TCR beta chains as associated with cytomegalovirus. Because some donors lacked HLA typing at each locus, the association tests relied only on the typed subset. A cluster of highly shared sequence variants was judged likely to represent a technical artifact of the sequencing pipeline. The authors suggested that the approach could potentially be extended to other disease states and immunological phenotypes. A further reported finding was that TCR beta sequences accurately predicted the HLA-A and HLA-B alleles for most subjects in the first cohort. In vitro tests confirmed that a few of the cytomegalovirus-associated TCR beta chains recognize cytomegalovirus antigens. According to a later analysis, most CMV-associated TCR beta chains appeared to be HLA-restricted, and the HLA associations seemed to be driven largely by CMV exposure. Because the 87-base-pair reads could not distinguish some IMGT-functional V segments, including TRBV6-2 and TRBV6-3, those segments were excluded. V-gene and J-gene trimming of TCR beta chains was associated with a missense DCLRE1C variant in a later genetic analysis, and the association was replicated in an independent cohort. At a false discovery rate of 0.05, a later analysis linked 16,951 TCR beta sequences to specific HLA alleles. Sequencing depth was assumed to be roughly uniform across donors in the presence/absence analyses, though that assumption may not hold.

V is trimmed back by 1 base and J by 13 bases, and the junction contains 5 bases that no gene match accounts for. There are 13 amino acids in the CDR3, from cysteine to phenylalanine inclusive. Solely the CDR3 DNA is kept, with 39 bases framed from the first base. The germline V gene gives CDR1 as SGHVS and CDR2 as FQNEAQ. The receptor library was made with the immunoSEQ multiplex PCR assay. The multiplex PCR relied on a mix of 60 forward primers for TCR Vbeta segments and 13 reverse primers for TCR Jbeta segments. The CDR3 region of rearranged TCR beta genes was amplified from genomic DNA with a multiplex PCR assay. The amplified TCR beta libraries were sequenced on the Illumina HiSeq System as 87-base-pair reads. The paper's processing steps were these. Across the 500 to 750 repertoires, a later analysis counted roughly 77 million unique TCR beta chains, 8.5 million to 12 million of which were shared by at least two donors. Raw reads were error-corrected and collapsed into unique sequences with a nearest-neighbor algorithm that merged closely related sequences to remove PCR and sequencing errors. To assign V, D and J gene segments, CDR3 sequences were aligned to IMGT reference sequences. Each retained sequence needed at least a six-nucleotide match to both a V gene segment and a J gene segment. A rearrangement was called productive if the CDR3 had no stop codons and remained in frame with V and J, and every other rearrangement was called non-productive. CDR3 was defined by IMGT convention, running from the second conserved V-encoded cysteine to the conserved J-encoded phenylalanine. The earlier analysis of about 610 of the donors excluded any sequence lacking an unambiguous match to a single V gene segment. In an earlier analysis of several hundred of the donors, V segments were called functional above 56.7% productive rearrangements and were called segregating when the between-donor standard deviation exceeded 5%. A statistical classification framework was built for diagnosing cytomegalovirus status from the catalog of TCR beta chain sequences. In a later analysis, V and J genes were assigned by comparing TCR nucleotide sequences against IMGT/GENE-DB human TR gene sequences. Using the TCRdist pipeline, a later analysis assigned CDR3 sequences along with most-parsimonious VDJ recombination scenarios. A later analysis defined each TCR beta chain by its CDR3 amino acid sequence plus V-gene family, and excluded reads lacking a unique V-gene family. To address suspected cross-contamination and a sequencing artifact, a later analysis removed a few hundred highly shared, low-generation-probability nucleotide sequences. For each public chain, a later analysis derived a clonal expansion index from normalized ranks of inferred template counts within each repertoire. A later analysis computed generation probabilities with a VDJ recombination model fitted to out-of-frame rearrangements, and checked the results against IGoR. In a later analysis, TCR-TCR, TCR-HLA and TCR-CMV co-occurrence was scored with hypergeometric tests, and a repertoire-size bias correction was applied to TCR pairs. In a later analysis, false discovery rates were estimated by permuting HLA or CMV assignments 20 times. In a later analysis, co-occurring TCRs were grouped using DBSCAN, with TCRdist sequence similarity added in when clustering inside HLA-allele-positive subsets. Co-occurrence clustering excluded repertoires with fewer than 30,000 or more than 120,000 public chains, plus five with anomalous nucleotide sharing. The immuneACCESS repertoire file appears here via TCRdb, limited to in-frame rearrangements. These files lack a portion of the clones; in checked studies, under half of the deficit traces to unresolved V genes, and the cause of the others is not known. That table furnishes V, J and clone size, whereas the DNA furnished D and trimming. The sample contains 150,000 to 200,000 clones, around 78% of them found a single time. Of the sample, 11% to 15% falls within the top ten clones.

This clone was seen only a few times. No cognate antigen has been identified for it. No much larger clone exists at a distance of one base, and base qualities are not known. The cohort consisted of 666 healthy bone marrow donors. All cohort members were sampled while nominally healthy, although unrecorded immune exposures were likely present. The donor tested CMV seropositive and was one of the 289 seropositive cohort members. Each donor provided a peripheral blood sample, and peripheral blood mononuclear cells were used for TCR beta sequencing. The Qiagen DNeasy Blood Extraction Kit was used to extract genomic DNA from the blood cell samples.

The V and J genes are TRBV7-8 and TRBJ2-1, with 9 junctional bases fitting TRBD2. The sequence came from a woman in her 30s in good health and CMV-seropositive. Material for sequencing was PBMCs. CDR3 loop: CASSLVRGRGQFF. DNA sequence: TGTGCCAGCAGCTTAGTCCGCGGGAGGGGACAGTTCTTC.